This T cell receptor (beta chain) was observed in a study of blood T cells in healthy people across ages. The V and J ends lost 5 bases and 2 bases, in that order; junction bases with no gene match: 8. The CDR3 loop spans 16 amino acids. Study-level findings and limits: Versus aged donors, long-lived donors had higher diversity and more naive CD4+ cells. The study found TCR beta diversity correlated strongly with naive T cell percentage.

Together with a sample-barcoded 5' primer, a J-beta primer mix was included in a second PCR lasting roughly 6 to 12 cycles. TCRdb reanalysed the 5' RACE reads using MiXCR and keeps one entry per CDR3 protein. The repertoire consists of over a million distinct CDR3 sequences, with almost 25% occurring once and the leading ten covering approximately 0.7%. As to this clonotype: What it recognizes is unknown.

This same sample was also part of a study on T cells of mothers and their children. As that report states: Whatever RNA was extracted went entirely into cDNA synthesis, at about 1.6 ug per 15 ul.

This sequence was found in a girl aged 2 to 9 in good health. Sequencing was carried out using blood. The chain uses TRBV12-3 or TRBV12-4 and TRBJ2-3; 9 positions match TRBD2. CDR3 loop: CASSPSAGGPTDTQYF. Here the CDR3 DNA reads TGTGCCAGCAGTCCCAGTGCGGGAGGGCCCACAGATACGCAGTATTTT.